This section outlines one T cell receptor beta chain sequence together with its context. What it binds is not known. At one of its ends the junction is not consistent with the germline gene, which may arise from a read error. The sample belongs to a study of blood T cells in healthy people across ages. Study findings and constraints: Age advanced and TCR beta diversity per million T cells fell, roughly linearly.

A second PCR of 7 to 11 cycles used a sample-barcoded 5' primer and a J-beta primer mix. In TCRdb, the 5' RACE reads were re-called with MiXCR into one record per CDR3 protein. Among some 1.8 million distinct CDR3 sequences listed, roughly two fifths were seen once. The CDR3 loop spans 15 amino acids. V usage is TRBV12-3 or TRBV12-4 and J usage is TRBJ1-1; D remains ambiguous. Sequencing was carried out using blood. The sequence was obtained from a human donor in good health. CDR3 DNA: TGTACCAGCAGCATAGCCGGTCCGAGGAACACTGAAGCTTTCTTT. Residues: CTSSIAGPRNTEAFF.